The 32 T cell receptor beta chains presented below share a single source sample, sequenced in a study of OX40 agonist ivuxolimab in advanced cancers. Assay used: immunoSEQ multiplex PCR; TCRdb lists only in-frame clones, some missing. The table records tens of thousands of clones, about nine tenths of them present only once. The sequenced sample was CD4+ or CD8+ T cells sorted from blood, obtained in a trial of the OX40 agonist ivuxolimab. Every receptor here comes from an adult with an advanced solid tumor such as melanoma, head and neck, liver or kidney cancer.

J is TRBJ2-7 and V is TRBV27; 10 bases agree with TRBD1. Germline V CDR1 and CDR2: MNHEY, SMNVEV (reference sequence). The junction had 7 bases not matched to a gene; V was cut back by 5 bases and J by 0 bases. The CDR3 loop spans 16 amino acids. CDR3 nucleotides: TGTGCCAGCAGTACCCCGACAGGGGGCGGCTCCTACGAGCAGTACTTC. Its protein product is CASSTPTGGGSYEQYF.

The chain is built from TRBV5-6 and TRBJ2-7; 7 bases align to TRBD1. The trim removed 0 bases at V and 3 bases at J, leaving 3 bases unmatched. Germline CDR1 reads SGHDT; CDR2 reads YYEEEE. CDR3 length equals 14 residues. CDR3: CASSLGQGVYEQYF. In DNA form, the CDR3 reads TGTGCCAGCAGCTTGGGACAGGGCGTCTACGAGCAGTACTTC.

The chain recombines TRBV5-4 with TRBJ2-3; TRBD2 agrees at 9 bases. The junction had 5 bases not matched to a gene; V was cut back by 1 base and J by 2 bases. The CDR3 spans 16 residues. Germline values: CDR1 SGHNT, CDR2 YYREEE (reference sequence). The CDR3 loop is CASSLKTSGYTDTQYF. CDR3 bases: TGTGCCAGCAGCTTGAAAACTAGCGGGTACACAGATACGCAGTATTTT.

The rearrangement joins TRBV16 to TRBJ1-1; a weak D match, TRBD1 (5 bases). Trimming pared 4 bases from V and 0 bases from J, leaving 9 bases between. The CDR3 has 14 amino acids. CDR1 is KGHSY and CDR2 is FQNENV in the germline V gene. CDR3 DNA: TGTGCCAGCAGCCCCGACAGCATGAACACTGAAGCTTTCTTT. This gives the protein CASSPDSMNTEAFF.

The chain carries TRBV19 and TRBJ1-1; possible D gene TRBD1, 5 bases. Trimming cost V 5 bases and J 2 bases, with 12 bases left between them. Germline V lookup: CDR1 LNHDA, CDR2 SQIVND (reference sequence). The CDR3 consists of 14 residues. CDR3 protein: CASSYGGPNTEAFF. The CDR3 nucleotides read TGTGCCAGTAGTTACGGGGGACCTAACACTGAAGCTTTCTTT.

The J gene is TRBJ2-2, the V gene TRBV9, with D perhaps TRBD1 or TRBD2 (5 bases each). CDR3 length: 14 amino acids. Deletions cut 5 bases from V and 0 bases from J, with 8 bases between. Germline CDR1 SGDLS, CDR2 YYNGEE. Here the CDR3 reads CASRPGPNTGELFF. DNA of the CDR3: TGTGCCAGCAGACCGGGACCGAACACCGGGGAGCTGTTTTTT.

The chain couples TRBV27 to TRBJ1-2, with 9 bases aligning to TRBD1. The ends lost 8 bases at V and 4 bases at J; junction bases unmatched: 5. Germline lookup yields CDR1 MNHEY and CDR2 SMNVEV (reference sequence). The CDR3 contains 13 residues. The CDR3 here is CASSDRGIYGYTF. The CDR3 nucleotides read TGTGCCAGCTCGGACAGGGGAATCTATGGCTACACCTTC.

This rearrangement joins TRBV4-2 to TRBJ2-5; no firm D call. The V and J ends lost 0 bases and 4 bases respectively, with 6 bases between them. Germline CDR1 and CDR2: LGHNA and YNFKEQ. The CDR3 runs 13 residues. CDR3 nucleotides: TGTGCCAGCAGCCAAGACGGCGGAGAGACCCAGTACTTC. Protein: CASSQDGGETQYF.

This clone was seen once. The chain employs TRBV6-5 and TRBJ1-2, with D tentatively TRBD1 (6 bases). V dropped 6 bases and J dropped 4 bases, with 15 bases sitting between them. The CDR3 sequence is 14 residues long. CDR1 and CDR2 (germline): MNHEY, SVGAGI. For the CDR3, the DNA is TGTGCCAGCAGACGAACAGGGACGGGCTATGGCTACACCTTC. Its translation: CASRRTGTGYGYTF.

The rearrangement uses TRBV5-1 and TRBJ2-5, with TRBD1 as a possible D gene (6 bases). The germline V gene encodes CDR1 SGHRS and CDR2 YFSETQ. CDR3 length: 15 residues. With 4 bases removed from V and 5 bases from J, the gap between germline ends came to 18 bases. The CDR3 loop reads CASSTGTREEETQYF. CDR3 in DNA: TGCGCCAGCAGCACCGGGACAAGGGAAGAGGAGACCCAGTACTTC.

This sequence joins TRBV4-3 and TRBJ2-7, with TRBD1 matching 9 bases. Germline V gives CDR1 LGHNA, CDR2 YSLEER. The J segment lost 5 bases and the V segment lost 4 bases, leaving 9 bases of the junction unmatched. This CDR3 region has 15 residues. The CDR3 sequence: CASSRLGQGSHEQYF. The CDR3 bases are TGCGCCAGCAGCCGGCTTGGACAGGGGTCCCACGAGCAGTACTTC.

This clone came up once. The chain employs TRBV5-1 and TRBJ2-3; TRBD2 is a possible D gene (6 bases). Per germline, CDR1 SGHRS and CDR2 YFSETQ. This CDR3 is 15 amino acids long. V gave up 6 bases and J gave up 0 bases, with 14 bases separating them. Here the CDR3 DNA reads TGCGCCAGCAAGCCCGGGGGACCTAGCACAGATACGCAGTATTTT. Amino acids: CASKPGGPSTDTQYF. The full variable domain, rest sourced from reference TRBV5-1 and TRBJ2-3, is KAGVTQTPRYLIKTRGQQVTLSCSPISGHRSVSWYQQTPGQGLQFLFEYFSETQRNKGNFPGRFSGRQFSNSRSEMNVSTLELGDSALYLCASKPGGPSTDTQYFGPGTRLTVL.

The rearrangement joins TRBV6-5 to TRBJ1-3; D gene uncertain. CDR1 and CDR2 (germline): MNHEY, SVGAGI. The V end lost 5 bases, the J end lost 4 bases, and 9 bases lay between the germline ends. The CDR3 sequence is 13 residues long. The CDR3 nucleotides read TGTGCCAGCAGTCAACACGGCGGAAACACCATATATTTT. This gives the protein CASSQHGGNTIYF.

This clone was detected only once. The chain links TRBV11-3 to TRBJ2-7, with D possibly TRBD1 on 7 matching bases. The CDR3 extends over 15 amino acids. CDR1 and CDR2 (germline): SGHNT, YENEEA. Trimming took off 2 bases at V and 0 bases at J, with 11 bases between the two ends. The CDR3 spells CASSLWGDSSYEQYF. The DNA of the CDR3 is TGTGCCAGCAGCTTATGGGGGGACAGCTCCTACGAGCAGTACTTC.

The rearrangement links TRBV7-2 to TRBJ2-3; TRBD2 aligns across 9 bases. The V and J ends lost 1 base and 6 bases, in that order; junction bases with no gene match: 2. The germline CDR1 and CDR2 sequences are SGHTA and FQGNSA. The CDR3 contains 14 residues. CDR3 sequence: CASSLEGLADTQYF. The CDR3 DNA is TGTGCCAGCAGCTTAGAAGGACTAGCGGATACGCAGTATTTT.

J is TRBJ1-4 and V is TRBV5-6; 8 bases align to TRBD1. Germline CDR1 is SGHDT and CDR2 is YYEEEE. V trimming: 1 base; J trimming: 5 bases; junction bases outside the gene matches: 7. CDR3 length: 16 residues. CDR3 protein: CASSLLGQGLNEKLFF. The CDR3 region has the DNA TGTGCCAGCAGCTTGCTTGGACAGGGACTAAATGAAAAACTGTTTTTT.

V and J are TRBV19 and TRBJ2-7, with 8 bases that match TRBD2. Germline CDR1 LNHDA, CDR2 SQIVND (reference sequence). V dropped 4 bases and J dropped 3; count of bases not matched to a gene: 8. The CDR3 length is 15 residues. CDR3 sequence: CASSTLSGGGYEQYF. CDR3 DNA: TGTGCCAGTAGTACCCTGAGCGGGGGAGGCTACGAGCAGTACTTC.

The chain couples TRBV4-1 to TRBJ2-1, with 7 positions matching TRBD1. V shed 2 bases and J 4 bases; nucleotides not matched to a gene: 8. The CDR3 has 16 amino acids. Germline CDR1 and CDR2: MGHRA and YSYEKL. The CDR3 loop is CASSQTGDWVYNEQFF. The CDR3 nucleotides are TGCGCCAGCAGCCAAACAGGGGATTGGGTGTACAATGAGCAGTTCTTC.

The rearrangement links TRBV5-6 to TRBJ1-5, with 7 bases fitting TRBD1. Trimming at V came to 5 bases and at J to 1 base, leaving 15 bases not matched to a gene. Germline CDR1 and CDR2: SGHDT and YYEEEE. CDR3 length equals 18 residues. Here the CDR3 reads CASSLRGPLGLSNQPQHF. The CDR3, as DNA: TGTGCCAGCAGTCTGAGGGGGCCCCTTGGTCTAAGCAATCAGCCCCAGCATTTT.

J is TRBJ2-1 and V is TRBV10-3; 10 bases line up with TRBD2. Germline V gene data show CDR1 as ENHRY and CDR2 as SYGVKD. The CDR3 loop spans 16 amino acids. After removal of 6 bases from V and 1 base from J, the junction contained 6 bases not matched to a gene. This chain's CDR3 is CAIRIAGGGSYNEQFF. The CDR3, as DNA: TGTGCCATCAGGATAGCGGGGGGCGGTTCCTACAATGAGCAGTTCTTC.

V usage is TRBV30 and J usage is TRBJ2-5; 8 nucleotides align to TRBD2. Germline V gene lookup returns CDR1 GTSNPN and CDR2 SVGIG (reference sequence). The CDR3 loop spans 13 amino acids. Trimming cost V 0 bases and J 7 bases; bases outside gene matches: 4. CDR3 amino acids: CAWSVLAGGTQYF. CDR3 nucleotides: TGTGCCTGGAGTGTGTTGGCGGGGGGGACCCAGTACTTC.

V is TRBV4-3 and J is TRBJ2-4, with D possibly matching TRBD2 (5 bases). This CDR3 has 17 residues. Between the trimmed V and J ends, which lost 1 base and 7 bases, there was a span of 20 bases. Germline lookup yields CDR1 LGHNA and CDR2 YSLEER. For the CDR3, the DNA is TGCGCCAGCAGCCAAGTTGACAAGGGAAGAGGAGGCAACATTCAGTACTTC. This codes for CASSQVDKGRGGNIQYF.

The rearrangement uses TRBV9 and TRBJ1-4, with D possibly being TRBD1 (5 bases). Per the germline V gene, CDR1 is SGDLS and CDR2 is YYNGEE. The CDR3 totals 14 residues. Trimming shortened V by 3 bases and J by 5 bases, and 11 bases separated the two germline ends. CDR3 DNA sequence: TGTGCCAGCAGCGGTGGGGCCACCAATGAAAAACTGTTTTTT. It yields the protein CASSGGATNEKLFF.

This clone occurred a few times. V gene TRBV30 combines with J gene TRBJ1-6; D might be TRBD1 (5 bases). V was pared by 5 bases and J by 11 bases, with 10 bases between. Germline lookup yields CDR1 GTSNPN and CDR2 SVGIG (reference sequence). The CDR3 totals 11 residues. The CDR3 DNA reads as TGTGCCTGGGGGGCTCAAGCACCCCTCCACTTT. It codes for CAWGAQAPLHF. The variable domain in full, with the rest retrieved from reference TRBV30 and TRBJ1-6, is SQTIHQWPATLVQPVGSPLSLECTVEGTSNPNLYWYRQAAGRGLQLLFYSVGIGQISSEVPQNLSASRPQDRQFILSSKKLLLSDSGFYLCAWGAQAPLHFGNGTRLTVT.

Here the CDR3 reads CASTSGPNYGYTF. The CDR3 DNA is TGTGCCAGCACTTCTGGGCCTAACTATGGCTACACCTTC. The chain couples TRBV2 to TRBJ1-2; D gene ambiguous. V shed 7 bases and J shed 0 bases, with 9 bases lying between them. The V gene's germline CDR1 is SNHLY and CDR2 FYNNEI. CDR3 size: 13 residues. The full variable domain, its missing parts supplied by reference TRBV2 and TRBJ1-2, is EPEVTQTPSHQVTQMGQEVILRCVPISNHLYFYWYRQILGQKVEFLVSFYNNEISEKSEIFDDQFSVERPDGSNFTLKIRSTKLEDSAMYFCASTSGPNYGYTFGSGTRLTVV.

The gene calls are TRBV11-2 and TRBJ2-2, with 12 bases that match TRBD2. The V gene's germline CDR1 is SGHAT and CDR2 FQNNGV. Trimming took 5 bases from V and 7 from J; bases not matched to a gene: 5. The CDR3 contains 15 residues. CDR3 in DNA: TGTGCCAGCAGCCTAGCTAGCGGGGGGGGCGGGGAGCTGTTTTTT. Translating gives CASSLASGGGGELFF.

The chain employs TRBV7-8 and TRBJ1-2; D is possibly TRBD1 (6 bases). Germline CDR1 SGHVS, CDR2 FQNEAQ. The V end lost 5 bases, the J end lost 3 bases, and 13 bases lay between the germline ends. There are 14 residues in the CDR3. The CDR3 DNA follows: TGTGCCAGCAGCCCAAGACAGGCCCACTATGGCTACACCTTC. As protein: CASSPRQAHYGYTF.

The V and J genes are TRBV6-4 and TRBJ2-4; perhaps TRBD2 as D (6 bases). The CDR3 runs to 17 residues. The V gene's germline CDR1 is MRHNA and CDR2 SNTAGT. Trimming took 6 bases from V and 0 from J, leaving 18 bases between them. This chain's CDR3 is CASRGCVEGLAKNIQYF. The CDR3 coding sequence is TGTGCCAGCAGGGGATGTGTGGAGGGACTAGCCAAAAACATTCAGTACTTC.

This chain uses TRBV2 with TRBJ2-6; D call uncertain. The CDR3 spans 16 residues. Trimming took 4 bases from V and 0 from J, leaving 10 bases between them. The germline CDR1 and CDR2 sequences are SNHLY and FYNNEI. The DNA for the CDR3 is TGTGCCAGCAGTGGTATGGCAAGCTCTGGGGCCAACGTCCTGACTTTC. Translated, it gives CASSGMASSGANVLTF.

CDR3 in amino acids: CASSIWERGAVKTQYF. In nucleotides, the CDR3 is TGTGCCAGTAGTATATGGGAGCGGGGGGCGGTGAAGACCCAGTACTTC. The V and J genes are TRBV19 and TRBJ2-5, with 9 bases that match TRBD2. Trimming took 2 bases from V and 6 from J; bases not matched to a gene: 10. Germline values: CDR1 LNHDA, CDR2 SQIVND (reference sequence). The CDR3 loop spans 16 amino acids.

The chain is built from TRBV5-6 and TRBJ1-4, with unresolved D. The CDR3 sequence is 14 residues long. Germline CDR1 is SGHDT and CDR2 is YYEEEE. Trimming took 4 bases from V and 3 from J, leaving 10 bases between them. Here the CDR3 DNA reads TGTGCCAGCAGCCCAAATACGGCTAATGAAAAACTGTTTTTT. Translated: CASSPNTANEKLFF.

This chain links TRBV18 with TRBJ2-7, with D unresolved. Germline V CDR1 and CDR2: KGHSH, LQKENI. The ends were cut back, 0 bases at V and 2 bases at J, with 8 bases in the middle. The CDR3 loop spans 14 amino acids. The CDR3 coding sequence is TGTGCCAGCTCACCACCGCGACCAACCTACGAGCAGTACTTC. Encoded protein: CASSPPRPTYEQYF. The complete variable domain, with remaining parts taken from reference TRBV18 and TRBJ2-7, reads NAGVMQNPRHLVRRRGQEARLRCSPMKGHSHVYWYRQLPEEGLKFMVYLQKENIIDESGMPKERFSAEFPKEGPSILRIQQVVRGDSAAYFCASSPPRPTYEQYFGPGTRLTVT.